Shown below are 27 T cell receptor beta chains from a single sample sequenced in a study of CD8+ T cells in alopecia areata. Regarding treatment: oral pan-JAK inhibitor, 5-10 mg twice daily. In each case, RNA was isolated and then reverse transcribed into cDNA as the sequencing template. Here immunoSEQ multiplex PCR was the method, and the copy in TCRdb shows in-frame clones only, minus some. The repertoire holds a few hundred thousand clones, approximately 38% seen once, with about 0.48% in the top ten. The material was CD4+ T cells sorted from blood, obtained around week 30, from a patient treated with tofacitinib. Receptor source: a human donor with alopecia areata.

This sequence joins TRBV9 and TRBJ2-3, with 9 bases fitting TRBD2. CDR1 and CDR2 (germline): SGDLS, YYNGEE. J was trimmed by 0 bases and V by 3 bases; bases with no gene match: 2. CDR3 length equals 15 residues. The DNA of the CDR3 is TGTGCCAGCAGCGACAGCGGGGGGAGCACAGATACGCAGTATTTT. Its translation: CASSDSGGSTDTQYF.

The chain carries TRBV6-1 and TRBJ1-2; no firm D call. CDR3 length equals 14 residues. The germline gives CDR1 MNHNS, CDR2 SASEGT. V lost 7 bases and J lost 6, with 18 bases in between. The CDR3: CASIRTLGEDGYTF. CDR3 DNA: TGTGCCAGCATTCGGACTCTCGGGGAGGATGGCTACACCTTC.

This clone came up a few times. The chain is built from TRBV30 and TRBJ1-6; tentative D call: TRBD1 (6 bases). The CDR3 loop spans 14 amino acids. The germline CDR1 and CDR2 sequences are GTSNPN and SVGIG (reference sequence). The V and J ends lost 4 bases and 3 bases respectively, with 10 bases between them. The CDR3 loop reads CAWKTQGYNSPLHF. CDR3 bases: TGTGCCTGGAAGACACAGGGCTATAATTCACCCCTCCACTTT. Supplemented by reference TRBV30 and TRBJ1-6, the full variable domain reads SQTIHQWPATLVQPVGSPLSLECTVEGTSNPNLYWYRQAAGRGLQLLFYSVGIGQISSEVPQNLSASRPQDRQFILSSKKLLLSDSGFYLCAWKTQGYNSPLHFGNGTRLTVT.

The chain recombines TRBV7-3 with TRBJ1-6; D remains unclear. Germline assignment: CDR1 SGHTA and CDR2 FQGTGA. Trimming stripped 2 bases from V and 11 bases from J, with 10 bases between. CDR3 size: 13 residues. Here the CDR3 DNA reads TGTGCCAGCAGCTTACACCAGACAACACCCCTCCACTTT. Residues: CASSLHQTTPLHF.

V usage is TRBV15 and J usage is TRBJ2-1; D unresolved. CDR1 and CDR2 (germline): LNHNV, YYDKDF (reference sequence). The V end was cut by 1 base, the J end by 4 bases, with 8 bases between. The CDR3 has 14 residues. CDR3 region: CATSRVPLYNEQFF. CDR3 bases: TGTGCCACCAGCAGAGTACCTCTATACAATGAGCAGTTCTTC.

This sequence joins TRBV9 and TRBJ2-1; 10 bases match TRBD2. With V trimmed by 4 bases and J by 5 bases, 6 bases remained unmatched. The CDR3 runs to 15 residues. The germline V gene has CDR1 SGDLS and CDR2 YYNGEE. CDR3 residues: CASSPWTSGNNEQFF. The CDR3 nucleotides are TGTGCCAGCAGCCCCTGGACTAGCGGCAACAATGAGCAGTTCTTC.

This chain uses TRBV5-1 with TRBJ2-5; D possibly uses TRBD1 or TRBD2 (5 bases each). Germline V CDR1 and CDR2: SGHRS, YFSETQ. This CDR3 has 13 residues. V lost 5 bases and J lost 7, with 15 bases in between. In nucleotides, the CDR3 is TGCGCCAGCAGGGGACCAACCTCGGGGACCCAGTACTTC. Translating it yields CASRGPTSGTQYF.

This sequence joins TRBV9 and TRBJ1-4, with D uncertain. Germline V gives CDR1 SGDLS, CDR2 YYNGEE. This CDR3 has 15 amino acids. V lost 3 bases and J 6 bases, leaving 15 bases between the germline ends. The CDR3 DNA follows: TGTGCCAGCAGCGCGCACGTGGACGTTGATGAAAAACTGTTTTTT. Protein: CASSAHVDVDEKLFF.

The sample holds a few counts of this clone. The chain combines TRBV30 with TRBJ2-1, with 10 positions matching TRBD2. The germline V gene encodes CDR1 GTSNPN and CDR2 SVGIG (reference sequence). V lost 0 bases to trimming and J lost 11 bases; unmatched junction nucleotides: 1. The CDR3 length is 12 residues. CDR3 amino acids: CAWSVLAGQQFF. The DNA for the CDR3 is TGTGCCTGGAGTGTACTAGCGGGACAGCAGTTCTTC.

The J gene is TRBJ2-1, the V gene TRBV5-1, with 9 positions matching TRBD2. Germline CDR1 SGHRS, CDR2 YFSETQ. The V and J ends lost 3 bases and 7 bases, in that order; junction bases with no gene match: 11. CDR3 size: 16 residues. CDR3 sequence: CASSSTYSGSVNEQFF. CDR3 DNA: TGCGCCAGCAGCTCGACCTATAGCGGGAGTGTTAATGAGCAGTTCTTC.

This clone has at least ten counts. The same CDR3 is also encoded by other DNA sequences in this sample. CDR3 amino acids: CASSLVGGRETQYF. The CDR3 DNA reads as TGTGCCAGCAGCTTGGTGGGGGGCAGAGAGACCCAGTACTTC. The rearrangement links TRBV5-6 to TRBJ2-5; D is possibly TRBD1 or TRBD2 (6 bases each). Trimming shortened V by 0 bases and J by 4 bases, and 10 bases separated the two germline ends. The CDR3 length is 14 residues. The V gene's germline CDR1 is SGHDT and CDR2 YYEEEE.

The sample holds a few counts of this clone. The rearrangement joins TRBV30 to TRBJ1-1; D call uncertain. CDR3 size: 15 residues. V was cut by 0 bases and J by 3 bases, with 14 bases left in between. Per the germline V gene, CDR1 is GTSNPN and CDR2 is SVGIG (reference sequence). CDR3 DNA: TGTGCCTGGAGTGTACGCGGGGTAAGGTACACTGAAGCTTTCTTT. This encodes CAWSVRGVRYTEAFF. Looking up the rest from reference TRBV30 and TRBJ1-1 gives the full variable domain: SQTIHQWPATLVQPVGSPLSLECTVEGTSNPNLYWYRQAAGRGLQLLFYSVGIGQISSEVPQNLSASRPQDRQFILSSKKLLLSDSGFYLCAWSVRGVRYTEAFFGQGTRLTVV.

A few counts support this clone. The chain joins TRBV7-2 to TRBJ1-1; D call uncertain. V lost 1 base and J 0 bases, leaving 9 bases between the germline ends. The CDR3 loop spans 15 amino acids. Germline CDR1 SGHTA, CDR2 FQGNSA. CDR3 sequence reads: CASSLVGGMNTEAFF. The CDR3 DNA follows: TGTGCCAGCAGCTTAGTAGGAGGGATGAACACTGAAGCTTTCTTT. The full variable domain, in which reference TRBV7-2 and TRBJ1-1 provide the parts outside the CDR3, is GAGVSQSPSNKVTEKGKDVELRCDPISGHTALYWYRQSLGQGLEFLIYFQGNSAPDKSGLPSDRFSAERTGGSVSTLTIQRTQQEDSAVYLCASSLVGGMNTEAFFGQGTRLTVV.

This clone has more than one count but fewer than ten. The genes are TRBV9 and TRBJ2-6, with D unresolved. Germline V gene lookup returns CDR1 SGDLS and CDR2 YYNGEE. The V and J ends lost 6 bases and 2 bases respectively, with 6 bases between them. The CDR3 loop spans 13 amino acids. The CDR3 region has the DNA TGTGCCAGCACCGAAACTGGGGCCAACGTCCTGACTTTC. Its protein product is CASTETGANVLTF.

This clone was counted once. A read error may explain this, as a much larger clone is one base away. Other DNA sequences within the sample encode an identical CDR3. The CDR3 here is CASSLQGDYGYTF. CDR3 DNA: TGTGCCAGCAGCTTACAGGGTGACTATGGCTACACCTTC. The V call is TRBV11-2, the J call TRBJ1-2; TRBD1 might be the D (5 bases). In germline, CDR1 is SGHAT, CDR2 FQNNGV. The CDR3 runs to 13 residues. The V gene lost 2 bases and the J gene lost 3 bases, with 7 bases spanning the gap.

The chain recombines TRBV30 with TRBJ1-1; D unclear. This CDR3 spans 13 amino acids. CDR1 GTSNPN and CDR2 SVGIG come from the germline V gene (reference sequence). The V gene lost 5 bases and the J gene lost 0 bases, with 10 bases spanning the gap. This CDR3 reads CAWSRDMNTEAFF. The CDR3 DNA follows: TGTGCCTGGTCCAGAGATATGAACACTGAAGCTTTCTTT.

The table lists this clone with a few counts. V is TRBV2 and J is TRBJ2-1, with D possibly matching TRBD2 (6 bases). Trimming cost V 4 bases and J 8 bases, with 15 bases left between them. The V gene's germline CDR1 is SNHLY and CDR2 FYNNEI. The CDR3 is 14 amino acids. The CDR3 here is CASSVGTGGDEQFF. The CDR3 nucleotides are TGTGCCAGCAGTGTAGGGACTGGAGGCGATGAGCAGTTCTTC.

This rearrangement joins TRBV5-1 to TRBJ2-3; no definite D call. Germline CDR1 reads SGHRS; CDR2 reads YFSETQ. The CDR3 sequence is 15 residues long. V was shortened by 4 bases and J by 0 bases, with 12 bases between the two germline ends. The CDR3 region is CASSPDYFSTDTQYF. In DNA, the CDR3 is TGCGCCAGCAGCCCTGATTACTTTAGCACAGATACGCAGTATTTT.

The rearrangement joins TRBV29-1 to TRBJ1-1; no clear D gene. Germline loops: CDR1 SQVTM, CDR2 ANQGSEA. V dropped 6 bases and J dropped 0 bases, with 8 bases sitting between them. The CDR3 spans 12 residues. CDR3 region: CSVMKVNTEAFF. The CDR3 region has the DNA TGCAGCGTCATGAAAGTGAACACTGAAGCTTTCTTT.

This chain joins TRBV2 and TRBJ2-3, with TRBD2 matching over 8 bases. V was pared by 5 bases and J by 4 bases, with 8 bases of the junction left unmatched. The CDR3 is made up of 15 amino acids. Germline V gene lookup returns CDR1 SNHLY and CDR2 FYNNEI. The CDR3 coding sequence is TGTGCCAGCAGTAAGACTAGCGAATTTGCAGATACGCAGTATTTT. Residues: CASSKTSEFADTQYF.

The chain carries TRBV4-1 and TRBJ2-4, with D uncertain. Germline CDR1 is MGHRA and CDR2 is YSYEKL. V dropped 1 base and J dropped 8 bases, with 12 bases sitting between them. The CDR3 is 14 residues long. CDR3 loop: CASSQVRQGYIQYF. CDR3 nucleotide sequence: TGCGCCAGCAGCCAAGTGCGTCAAGGGTACATTCAGTACTTC.

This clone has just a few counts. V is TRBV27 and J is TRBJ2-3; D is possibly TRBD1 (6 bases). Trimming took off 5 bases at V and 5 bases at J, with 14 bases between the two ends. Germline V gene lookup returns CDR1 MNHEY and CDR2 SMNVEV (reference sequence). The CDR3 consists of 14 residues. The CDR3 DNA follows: TGTGCCAGCAGTCGAAACAGGGAGATAGATACGCAGTATTTT. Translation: CASSRNREIDTQYF.

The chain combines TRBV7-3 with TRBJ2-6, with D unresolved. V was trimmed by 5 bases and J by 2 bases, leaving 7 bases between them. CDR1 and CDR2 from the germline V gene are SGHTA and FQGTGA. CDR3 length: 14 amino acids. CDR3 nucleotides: TGTGCCAGCAGCAAACAAACTGGGGCCAACGTCCTGACTTTC. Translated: CASSKQTGANVLTF.

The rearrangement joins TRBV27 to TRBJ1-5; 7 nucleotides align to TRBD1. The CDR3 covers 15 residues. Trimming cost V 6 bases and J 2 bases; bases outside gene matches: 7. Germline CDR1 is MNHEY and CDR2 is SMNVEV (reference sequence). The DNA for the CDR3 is TGTGCCAGCAGCGCAAGGGGGCTTGGCAATCAGCCCCAGCATTTT. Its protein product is CASSARGLGNQPQHF.

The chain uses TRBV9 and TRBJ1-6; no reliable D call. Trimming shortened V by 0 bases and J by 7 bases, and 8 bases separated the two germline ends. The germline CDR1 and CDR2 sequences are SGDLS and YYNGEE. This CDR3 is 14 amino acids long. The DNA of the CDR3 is TGTGCCAGCAGCGTAGAGAGGAGGAATTCACCCCTCCACTTT. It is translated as CASSVERRNSPLHF.

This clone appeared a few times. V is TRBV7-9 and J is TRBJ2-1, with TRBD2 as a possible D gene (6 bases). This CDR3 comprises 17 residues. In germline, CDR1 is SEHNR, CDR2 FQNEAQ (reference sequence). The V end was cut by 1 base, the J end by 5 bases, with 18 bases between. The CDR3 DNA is TGTGCCAGCAGCTTAGGTCTCGGGAGCGGAGCTAACAATGAGCAGTTCTTC. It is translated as CASSLGLGSGANNEQFF.

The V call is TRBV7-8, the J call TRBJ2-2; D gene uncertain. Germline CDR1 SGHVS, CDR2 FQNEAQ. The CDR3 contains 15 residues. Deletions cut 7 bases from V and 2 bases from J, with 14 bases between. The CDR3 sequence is CASIKLSSNTGELFF. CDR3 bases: TGTGCCAGCATCAAGTTGAGTAGCAACACCGGGGAGCTGTTTTTT.